The 10 T cell receptor beta chains presented below share a single source sample, sequenced in a study of lymphopenia after photon versus proton radiotherapy. Profiling relied on immunoSEQ multiplex PCR, and the TCRdb table lists in-frame clones only, not all of them. This repertoire shows 4,500 to 6,500 clones, 88% found once; its top ten account for over 15%. Sequences were derived from peripheral blood, sampled from a patient treated with photon-based radiotherapy. The receptors were gathered from a man aged 25-45 years with gastric cancer.

This sequence joins TRBV28 and TRBJ2-2; D may be TRBD1 or TRBD2 (6 bases each). Germline values: CDR1 MDHEN, CDR2 SYDVKM. The CDR3 spans 16 residues. V shed 6 bases and J shed 4 bases, with 18 bases lying between them. CDR3 nucleotide sequence: TGTGCCAGCAGACTCGGGGGCGGAGGGACCACCGGGGAGCTGTTTTTT. Residues: CASRLGGGGTTGELFF.

The V gene is TRBV12-5, the J gene TRBJ1-3; D remains unclear. V lost 2 bases and J lost 1, with 3 bases in between. Germline V gives CDR1 LGHNT, CDR2 FRNRAP. The CDR3 has 13 amino acids. The CDR3 region is CASGLRSGNTIYF. As DNA, the CDR3 is TGTGCTAGTGGTTTGCGATCTGGAAACACCATATATTTT.

V gene TRBV19 combines with J gene TRBJ1-5, with 7 bases identical to TRBD1. The CDR3 has 14 residues. V was pared by 9 bases and J by 3 bases, with 8 bases of the junction left unmatched. The V gene's germline CDR1 is LNHDA and CDR2 SQIVND (reference sequence). The CDR3 reads CASQTGWANQPQHF. CDR3 nucleotide sequence: TGTGCCAGCCAGACAGGGTGGGCCAATCAGCCCCAGCATTTT.

The rearrangement links TRBV5-4 to TRBJ2-1, with D unclear. Germline CDR1 SGHNT, CDR2 YYREEE (reference sequence). V lost 4 bases, J lost 6 bases, and 14 bases lay in between. This CDR3 is 14 amino acids long. The CDR3 DNA follows: TGTGCCAGCAGCGTTCCAGGTGAAGGCAATGAGCAGTTCTTC. Its translation is CASSVPGEGNEQFF. Together with reference TRBV5-4 and TRBJ2-1, the CDR3 gives the full variable domain: ETGVTQSPTHLIKTRGQQVTLRCSSQSGHNTVSWYQQALGQGPQFIFQYYREEENGRGNFPPRFSGLQFPNYSSELNVNALELDDSALYLCASSVPGEGNEQFFGPGTRLTVL.

This chain connects TRBV19 to TRBJ2-3; D gene uncertain. CDR1 is LNHDA, CDR2 SQIVND, per germline (reference sequence). The CDR3 is 14 amino acids. The V gene lost 1 base and the J gene lost 6 bases, with 11 bases spanning the gap. In DNA, the CDR3 is TGTGCCAGTAGTATAGGGGAAAGAGCGGATACGCAGTATTTT. Encoded protein: CASSIGERADTQYF.

V and J are TRBV10-1 and TRBJ2-1; D is possibly TRBD2 (5 bases). Trimming took 10 bases from V and 9 from J, leaving 10 bases between them. Germline CDR1 is WNHNN and CDR2 is SYGVQD (reference sequence). This CDR3 is 10 amino acids long. DNA for the CDR3: TGCGCCAACTTAGAGGGTGAGCAGTTCTTC. Translated, it gives CANLEGEQFF.

V is TRBV18 and J is TRBJ2-7, with 8 nucleotides matching TRBD2. V gave up 2 bases and J gave up 3 bases; unmatched junction bases: 15. CDR1 and CDR2 from the germline V gene are KGHSH and LQKENI. The CDR3 is 18 residues long. CDR3 loop: CASSPSFSGAGTRYEQYF. The CDR3 DNA reads as TGTGCCAGCTCACCAAGCTTTAGCGGGGCGGGGACCCGCTACGAGCAGTACTTC. The full variable domain, completed using reference TRBV18 and TRBJ2-7, is NAGVMQNPRHLVRRRGQEARLRCSPMKGHSHVYWYRQLPEEGLKFMVYLQKENIIDESGMPKERFSAEFPKEGPSILRIQQVVRGDSAAYFCASSPSFSGAGTRYEQYFGPGTRLTVT.

This clone was observed a few times. The CDR3 is CASSVVSGFWDEQFF. Written as DNA, the CDR3 is TGTGCCAGCAGCGTAGTATCAGGGTTCTGGGATGAGCAGTTCTTC. The rearrangement links TRBV9 to TRBJ2-1; D may be TRBD1 (5 bases). The CDR3 loop spans 15 amino acids. Trimming pared 0 bases from V and 8 bases from J, leaving 15 bases between. Germline values: CDR1 SGDLS, CDR2 YYNGEE.

The chain recombines TRBV27 with TRBJ2-1; 7 nucleotides line up with TRBD1. In germline, CDR1 is MNHEY, CDR2 SMNVEV (reference sequence). This CDR3 has 16 residues. V was pared by 6 bases and J by 4 bases, with 12 bases of the junction left unmatched. CDR3 nucleotides: TGTGCCAGCAGCCCCCTCGGACAGGTGAGGTACAATGAGCAGTTCTTC. This encodes CASSPLGQVRYNEQFF.

This rearrangement joins TRBV10-3 to TRBJ2-6, with D perhaps matching TRBD1 (6 bases). The germline gives CDR1 ENHRY, CDR2 SYGVKD. The CDR3 has 16 residues. V dropped 5 bases and J dropped 1 base, with 12 bases sitting between them. Here the CDR3 reads CAISSTQGSGANVLTF. The CDR3 nucleotides are TGTGCCATCAGTTCAACACAGGGTTCTGGGGCCAACGTCCTGACTTTC.